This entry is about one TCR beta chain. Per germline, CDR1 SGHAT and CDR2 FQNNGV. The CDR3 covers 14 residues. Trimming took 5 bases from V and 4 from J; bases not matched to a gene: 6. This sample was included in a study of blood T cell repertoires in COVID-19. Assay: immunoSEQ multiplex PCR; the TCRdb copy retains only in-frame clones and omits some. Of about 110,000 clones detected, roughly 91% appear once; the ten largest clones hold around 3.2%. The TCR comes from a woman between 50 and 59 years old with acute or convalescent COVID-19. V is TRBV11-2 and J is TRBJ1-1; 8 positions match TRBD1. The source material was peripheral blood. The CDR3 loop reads CASSVPGQATEAFF. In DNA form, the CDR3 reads TGTGCCAGCAGCGTCCCGGGACAGGCCACTGAAGCTTTCTTT.